Listed here is a single T cell receptor (beta chain). The antigen is undetermined. This sample stems from a study of cytomegalovirus exposure and HLA in healthy donors. Study context: Among the 398 donors who were genotyped, roughly 85% fell in the genetic ancestry cluster that is associated with self-reported Caucasian donors.

Germline V gene data show CDR1 as MNHNS and CDR2 as SASEGT. The V and J ends lost 7 bases and 1 base, in that order; junction bases with no gene match: 7. CDR3 length: 14 amino acids. The PCR used 60 Vbeta and 13 Jbeta primers. Source study methods: It was a later analysis that counted roughly 80 million unique TCR beta chains, of which roughly 10 million were shared. Only in-frame clones appear in the TCRdb table, and some are missing; sequencing was by immunoSEQ multiplex PCR. V, J and clone size were drawn from that table, and D and trimming were deduced from the DNA. The data show around 130,000 clones, around four fifths seen once. Study-level points and caveats: As a later analysis showed, a missense DCLRE1C variant was linked to trimming of TCR beta V- and J-genes.

This chain connects TRBV6-1 to TRBJ2-7; 7 nucleotides agree with TRBD1. The sequenced sample was PBMCs. The source is a man aged 25 to 45 in good health and CMV-seronegative. CDR3: CASNDRDTSYEQYF. The DNA of the CDR3 is TGTGCCAGCAATGACAGGGACACATCCTACGAGCAGTACTTC.